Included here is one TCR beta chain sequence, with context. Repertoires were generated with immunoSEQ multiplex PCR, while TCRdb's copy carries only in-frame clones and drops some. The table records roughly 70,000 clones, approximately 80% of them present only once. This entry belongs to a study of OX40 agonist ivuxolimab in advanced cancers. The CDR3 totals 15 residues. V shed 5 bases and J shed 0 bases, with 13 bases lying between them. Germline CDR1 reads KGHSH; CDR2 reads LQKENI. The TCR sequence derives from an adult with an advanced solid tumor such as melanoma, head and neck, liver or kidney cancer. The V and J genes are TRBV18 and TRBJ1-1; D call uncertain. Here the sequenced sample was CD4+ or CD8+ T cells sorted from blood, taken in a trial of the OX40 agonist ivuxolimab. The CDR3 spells CASSSLPDVNTEAFF. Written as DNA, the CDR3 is TGTGCCAGCTCATCACTACCGGACGTGAACACTGAAGCTTTCTTT.